This T cell receptor (beta chain) was profiled in a study of T cell changes during pregnancy in multiple sclerosis. TCRdb's copy holds only in-frame clones and misses some; the assay was immunoSEQ multiplex PCR. Seen here are 38,000 or so clones, about 91% observed once, and the top ten hold 7.8%. This clone was counted between two and nine times. The length of the CDR3 is 14 residues. Trimming removed 1 base at V and 1 base at J, with 7 bases between. Germline assignment: CDR1 SEHNR and CDR2 FQNEAQ (reference sequence). Specimen: CD8+ T cells from peripheral blood mononuclear cells, collected before pregnancy. This clonotype was sampled from a female donor with multiple sclerosis, enrolled in a pregnancy study. The rearrangement uses TRBV7-9 and TRBJ1-1; D call uncertain. The CDR3 region has the DNA TGTGCCAGCAGCTTAGTCCTTAGGAACACTGAAGCTTTCTTT. This codes for CASSLVLRNTEAFF.